These 23 T cell receptor beta chains share one sample of origin, sequenced in a study of blood T cell repertoires in COVID-19. Assay: immunoSEQ multiplex PCR; the TCRdb copy retains only in-frame clones and omits some. The data hold hundreds of thousands of clones, with roughly 90% observed a single time. The sample was PBMCs or T cells enriched from blood (not recorded which). These TCRs come from a woman under 40 who had recovered from COVID-19.

The chain joins TRBV19 to TRBJ1-5; D not resolved. V was clipped by 3 bases and J by 1 base, with 10 bases between them. The CDR3 spans 15 residues. CDR1 is LNHDA and CDR2 is SQIVND in the germline V gene (reference sequence). The CDR3 bases are TGTGCCAGTAGTATTTTAAGTGGCAGCAATCAGCCCCAGCATTTT. Its translation is CASSILSGSNQPQHF. The entire variable domain, with the rest obtained from reference TRBV19 and TRBJ1-5, is as follows: DGGITQSPKYLFRKEGQNVTLSCEQNLNHDAMYWYRQDPGQGLRLIYYSQIVNDFQKGDIAEGYSVSREKKESFPLTVTSAQKNPTAFYLCASSILSGSNQPQHFGDGTRLSIL.

The chain couples TRBV10-3 to TRBJ1-2; TRBD1 matches at 9 bases. Trimming removed 3 bases from V and 5 bases from J; junction bases left unmatched: 1. The CDR3 has 13 residues. Looked up from germline, CDR1 is ENHRY and CDR2 is SYGVKD. The CDR3: CAISEGQGYGYTF. In DNA, the CDR3 is TGTGCCATCAGTGAAGGACAGGGGTATGGCTACACCTTC.

The chain recombines TRBV7-2 with TRBJ1-1; D is perhaps TRBD1 (6 bases). V lost 3 bases and J lost 0, with 17 bases in between. Germline V gives CDR1 SGHTA, CDR2 FQGNSA. The CDR3 contains 17 residues. The CDR3 here is CASSFNRDLGMNTEAFF. CDR3 nucleotide sequence: TGTGCCAGCAGCTTTAACAGGGATCTCGGAATGAACACTGAAGCTTTCTTT.

J is TRBJ2-1 and V is TRBV28; D is perhaps TRBD2 (5 bases). The V gene lost 2 bases and the J gene lost 4 bases, with 12 bases spanning the gap. Germline values: CDR1 MDHEN, CDR2 SYDVKM. This CDR3 spans 15 amino acids. CDR3 protein: CASSLLAGRYNEQFF. The CDR3 DNA is TGTGCCAGCAGTTTACTGGCGGGCAGGTACAATGAGCAGTTCTTC.

J is TRBJ1-2 and V is TRBV10-3; D not resolved. This CDR3 has 13 residues. Trimming left V 0 bases short and J 6 bases short, with 8 bases between. Germline assignment: CDR1 ENHRY and CDR2 SYGVKD. CDR3 DNA sequence: TGTGCCATCAGTGAGTCTGGACTCGATGGCTACACCTTC. Encoded protein: CAISESGLDGYTF.

The chain carries TRBV9 and TRBJ2-1; 8 bases agree with TRBD2. The V gene's germline CDR1 is SGDLS and CDR2 YYNGEE. Germline trimming cut 4 bases from V and 6 bases from J; bases unmatched to any gene: 6. This CDR3 contains 14 residues. CDR3 coding DNA: TGTGCCAGCAGCTATAGCGGGGCCCCCAATGAGCAGTTCTTC. Residues: CASSYSGAPNEQFF.

This clone was seen only once. V usage is TRBV5-1 and J usage is TRBJ1-1; 7 bases agree with TRBD1. Germline V gene data show CDR1 as SGHRS and CDR2 as YFSETQ. This CDR3 contains 19 residues. J was trimmed by 2 bases and V by 0 bases; bases with no gene match: 16. The CDR3 here is CASSLALGDHGDRNTEAFF. CDR3 DNA sequence: TGCGCCAGCAGCTTGGCCTTGGGCGATCACGGGGACAGAAACACTGAAGCTTTCTTT.

The chain links TRBV7-9 to TRBJ1-3; 9 bases fit TRBD1. The trim removed 6 bases at V and 1 base at J, leaving 13 bases unmatched. The V gene's germline CDR1 is SEHNR and CDR2 FQNEAQ (reference sequence). The CDR3 totals 18 residues. The CDR3 loop reads CASSSTGTGRWSGNTIYF. In nucleotides, the CDR3 is TGTGCCAGCAGTTCTACCGGGACAGGGAGGTGGTCTGGAAACACCATATATTTT.

This sequence joins TRBV15 and TRBJ2-7, with TRBD2 matching 9 bases. This CDR3 is 17 amino acids long. The J segment lost 2 bases and the V segment lost 1 base, leaving 9 bases of the junction unmatched. In germline, CDR1 is LNHNV, CDR2 YYDKDF (reference sequence). For the CDR3, the DNA is TGTGCCACCAGCAGAGGGGCTAGCGGGACGTTGGCCTACGAGCAGTACTTC. Translated, it gives CATSRGASGTLAYEQYF.

The chain's CDR3 is CASSIGTSGAKNIQYF. DNA for the CDR3: TGTGCCAGTAGTATAGGGACTAGCGGGGCCAAAAACATTCAGTACTTC. The V call is TRBV19, the J call TRBJ2-4; TRBD2 agrees at 11 bases. The CDR3 is made up of 16 amino acids. The V segment lost 1 base and the J segment 1 base; nucleotides outside the gene matches: 0. Germline V gene data show CDR1 as LNHDA and CDR2 as SQIVND (reference sequence).

V and J are TRBV9 and TRBJ1-6, with a tentative D call TRBD1 (6 bases). The CDR3 contains 14 residues. CDR1 is SGDLS, CDR2 YYNGEE, per germline. V lost 3 bases, J lost 5 bases, and 9 bases lay in between. This CDR3 reads CASSEGGNNSPLHF. As DNA, the CDR3 is TGTGCCAGCAGCGAGGGGGGGAATAATTCACCCCTCCACTTT. Using reference TRBV9 and TRBJ1-6 for the parts outside the CDR3, the full variable domain is DSGVTQTPKHLITATGQRVTLRCSPRSGDLSVYWYQQSLDQGLQFLIQYYNGEERAKGNILERFSAQQFPDLHSELNLSSLELGDSALYFCASSEGGNNSPLHFGNGTRLTVT.

V usage is TRBV11-2 and J usage is TRBJ2-3, with 13 bases fitting TRBD2. The junction had 10 bases not matched to a gene; V was cut back by 5 bases and J by 8 bases. Germline loops: CDR1 SGHAT, CDR2 FQNNGV. The CDR3 consists of 16 residues. In nucleotides, the CDR3 is TGTGCCAGCAGCGCACTAGCGGGGGGGATGTTAGGTACGCAGTATTTT. Encoded protein: CASSALAGGMLGTQYF.

The rearrangement joins TRBV28 to TRBJ1-1; TRBD1 matches 10 bases. Germline-derived CDR1 and CDR2 are MDHEN and SYDVKM. CDR3 length: 16 residues. The ends lost 6 bases at V and 6 bases at J; junction bases unmatched: 13. The CDR3 nucleotides read TGTGCCAGCAGACGTCCCGGGACAGGGGTGATCGCTGAAGCTTTCTTT. As protein: CASRRPGTGVIAEAFF. Supplemented by reference TRBV28 and TRBJ1-1, the full variable domain reads DVKVTQSSRYLVKRTGEKVFLECVQDMDHENMFWYRQDPGLGLRLIYFSYDVKMKEKGDIPEGYSVSREKKERFSLILESASTNQTSMYLCASRRPGTGVIAEAFFGQGTRLTVV.

This sequence joins TRBV6-5 and TRBJ1-3, with 7 bases that match TRBD1. The germline V gene has CDR1 MNHEY and CDR2 SVGAGI. With V trimmed by 7 bases and J by 4 bases, 10 bases remained unmatched. The CDR3 is made up of 15 amino acids. The CDR3 nucleotides read TGTGCCAGCACGCAACGACAGGGCGCAGGAAACACCATATATTTT. Its protein product is CASTQRQGAGNTIYF.

The J gene is TRBJ2-3, the V gene TRBV5-1; tentative D call: TRBD1 (5 bases). V shed 0 bases and J shed 0 bases, with 8 bases lying between them. The CDR3 covers 15 residues. Germline V gives CDR1 SGHRS, CDR2 YFSETQ. In DNA, the CDR3 is TGCGCCAGCAGCTTGGATCAGGGTAGCACAGATACGCAGTATTTT. Translating gives CASSLDQGSTDTQYF.

This clone is a singleton in its sample. The chain joins TRBV15 to TRBJ1-1, with 7 bases fitting TRBD1. Per the germline V gene, CDR1 is LNHNV and CDR2 is YYDKDF (reference sequence). Unmatched junction bases numbered 2, after V lost 1 base and J lost 0 bases. The CDR3 is 15 amino acids. The CDR3 region is CATSRGDRVNTEAFF. CDR3 bases: TGTGCCACCAGCAGAGGGGACAGAGTGAACACTGAAGCTTTCTTT.

V gene TRBV5-1 combines with J gene TRBJ2-1; 9 nucleotides agree with TRBD2. J lost 4 bases, V lost 5 bases, and 7 bases had no gene match. This CDR3 has 15 amino acids. Germline V gene lookup returns CDR1 SGHRS and CDR2 YFSETQ. The CDR3 region is CASSSAGGKYNEQFF. DNA of the CDR3: TGCGCCAGCAGTTCCGCGGGAGGGAAATACAATGAGCAGTTCTTC. The full variable domain, in which reference TRBV5-1 and TRBJ2-1 provide the parts outside the CDR3, is KAGVTQTPRYLIKTRGQQVTLSCSPISGHRSVSWYQQTPGQGLQFLFEYFSETQRNKGNFPGRFSGRQFSNSRSEMNVSTLELGDSALYLCASSSAGGKYNEQFFGPGTRLTVL.

The V gene is TRBV20-1, the J gene TRBJ2-7; a possible D gene is TRBD2 (6 bases). The CDR3 is 14 amino acids. Looked up from germline, CDR1 is DFQATT and CDR2 is SNEGSKA (reference sequence). Trimming shortened V by 3 bases and J by 3 bases, and 15 bases separated the two germline ends. Here the CDR3 reads CSASVSGWDYEQYF. As DNA, the CDR3 is TGCAGTGCTAGTGTTAGCGGATGGGACTACGAGCAGTACTTC.

The J gene is TRBJ1-1, the V gene TRBV25-1; 7 bases are a match to TRBD1. The CDR3 is 16 residues long. Germline CDR1 and CDR2: MGHDK and SYGVNS. The trim removed 1 base at V and 3 bases at J, leaving 8 bases unmatched. CDR3 DNA sequence: TGTGCCAGCAGTGAATCATACGGACAGGCAGACACTGAAGCTTTCTTT. Its protein is CASSESYGQADTEAFF.

The rearrangement links TRBV3-1 (or the pseudogene TRBV3-2) to TRBJ2-1; possible D gene TRBD2, 6 bases. The CDR3 has 13 residues. Trimming removed 2 bases at V and 9 bases at J, with 11 bases between. The germline V gene encodes CDR1 LGHDT and CDR2 YNNKEL (reference sequence). The CDR3 nucleotides are TGTGCCAGCAGCCAATCGACGGGGGTTGAGCAGTTCTTC. Translated, it gives CASSQSTGVEQFF.

This chain joins TRBV15 and TRBJ1-5; TRBD1 agrees at 9 bases. V lost 1 base and J lost 6; bases outside the gene matches: 4. Germline-derived CDR1 and CDR2 are LNHNV and YYDKDF (reference sequence). The CDR3 extends over 15 amino acids. This CDR3 is CATSRVKQGAQPQHF. In DNA, the CDR3 is TGTGCCACCAGCAGAGTTAAACAGGGGGCTCAGCCCCAGCATTTT. Combining the CDR3 with reference TRBV15 and TRBJ1-5 gives the whole variable domain DAMVIQNPRYQVTQFGKPVTLSCSQTLNHNVMYWYQQKSSQAPKLLFHYYDKDFNNEADTPDNFQSRRPNTSFCFLDIRSPGLGDTAMYLCATSRVKQGAQPQHFGDGTRLSIL.

The J gene is TRBJ1-2, the V gene TRBV5-1; D call uncertain. In germline, CDR1 is SGHRS, CDR2 YFSETQ. The CDR3 spans 15 residues. The V and J ends lost 1 base and 4 bases respectively, with 14 bases between them. The CDR3 bases are TGCGCCAGCAGCTTGCTTCGGGGAATGGGCTATGGCTACACCTTC. Amino acids: CASSLLRGMGYGYTF.

The V call is TRBV28, the J call TRBJ2-7, with 9 bases that match TRBD1. Per the germline V gene, CDR1 is MDHEN and CDR2 is SYDVKM. This CDR3 comprises 16 residues. V was clipped by 3 bases and J by 3 bases; unmatched bases: 9. The DNA for the CDR3 is TGTGCCAGCAGTTTGTTCCCATCGACAGGGGGCTACGAGCAGTACTTC. This gives the protein CASSLFPSTGGYEQYF.